The 2 T cell receptor beta chains reported below all come from one sample, sequenced in a study of blood T cell repertoires in COVID-19. Clones were sequenced by immunoSEQ multiplex PCR, and TCRdb holds only the in-frame ones, with some missing. The repertoire holds over 85,000 clones, with approximately 86% as singletons. Specimen: peripheral blood. All receptors come from a woman at least 80 years old with acute or convalescent COVID-19.

A remark on this clone: The junction departs from the called germline gene at one end, perhaps through a read error. The chain is built from TRBV7-7 and TRBJ2-7, with 9 bases that match TRBD1. This CDR3 region has 15 residues. Germline V gene lookup returns CDR1 SSHAT and CDR2 FNYEAQ (reference sequence). CDR3 nucleotides: TGTGCTAGCAGCTTGGGGACAGGGAGGACCTACGAGCAGTACTTC. Its protein product is CASSLGTGRTYEQYF.

A single count supports this clone. This rearrangement joins TRBV28 to TRBJ2-3; no definite D call. Germline V gene data show CDR1 as MDHEN and CDR2 as SYDVKM. The CDR3 has 16 residues. The germline V and J ends were trimmed by 5 bases and 1 base, with 16 bases remaining between them. The CDR3 DNA follows: TGTGCCAGCAGTCCCCTCCGAGGCGGAGGCACAGATACGCAGTATTTT. Translated, it gives CASSPLRGGGTDTQYF. The full variable domain, its missing parts supplied by reference TRBV28 and TRBJ2-3, is DVKVTQSSRYLVKRTGEKVFLECVQDMDHENMFWYRQDPGLGLRLIYFSYDVKMKEKGDIPEGYSVSREKKERFSLILESASTNQTSMYLCASSPLRGGGTDTQYFGPGTRLTVL.